The 30 T cell receptor beta chains below were found in one sample sequenced in a study of identical twins. TCRdb passed the 5' RACE reads through MiXCR, listing each CDR3 protein once. The table shows about 220,000 distinct CDR3 sequences, with roughly 7.5% occurring only once. This sample was shared with a second study, whose subject was yellow fever vaccine responses in identical twins.

The sample consisted of CD8+ T cells sorted from blood. The receptors shown here come from a woman aged 18-30 years in good health.

This clonotype was picked up many times. The CDR3 DNA reads as TGTGCCAGCAGTCCTAGACTAGCGGGGGCCACAGATACGCAGTATTTT. Protein sequence: CASSPRLAGATDTQYF. V usage is TRBV7-9 and J usage is TRBJ2-3; 12 bases fit TRBD2. This CDR3 comprises 16 residues. Germline CDR1 is SEHNR and CDR2 is FQNEAQ (reference sequence). Trimming removed 6 bases from V and 2 bases from J; junction bases left unmatched: 6.

This clonotype was seen a handful of times. The V and J genes are TRBV20-1 and TRBJ2-7; D may match TRBD1 or TRBD2 (6 bases each). V was trimmed by 6 bases and J by 5 bases, leaving 20 bases between them. This CDR3 contains 14 residues. Germline lookup yields CDR1 DFQATT and CDR2 SNEGSKA (reference sequence). CDR3 loop: CSARGSGESDEQYF. CDR3 DNA sequence: TGCAGTGCCAGGGGCTCGGGAGAGAGCGACGAGCAGTACTTC.

In its sample, this clonotype was seen a few times. The genes are TRBV7-3 and TRBJ2-2, with D perhaps TRBD2 (6 bases). V was clipped by 0 bases and J by 6 bases, with 8 bases between them. From germline, CDR1 is SGHTA and CDR2 FQGTGA. CDR3 length: 14 residues. CDR3: CASSLTPGAGELFF. CDR3 DNA sequence: TGTGCCAGCAGCTTAACTCCGGGAGCCGGGGAGCTGTTTTTT.

The sample holds a few counts of this clonotype. This chain links TRBV7-7 with TRBJ2-7, with 8 bases identical to TRBD1. In germline, CDR1 is SSHAT, CDR2 FNYEAQ (reference sequence). The V gene end was trimmed by 1 base and the J gene end by 5 bases; junction bases not matched to a gene: 7. The CDR3 has 15 residues. This CDR3 reads CASSLGRTGIHEQYF. Written as DNA, the CDR3 is TGTGCCAGCAGCTTAGGTCGGACAGGGATCCACGAGCAGTACTTC.

This clonotype has only a few counts. The chain is built from TRBV20-1 and TRBJ2-1; 11 positions match TRBD2. Germline values: CDR1 DFQATT, CDR2 SNEGSKA (reference sequence). The V gene end was trimmed by 8 bases and the J gene end by 7 bases; junction bases not matched to a gene: 4. This CDR3 is 12 amino acids long. The CDR3 bases are TGCAGTTTAGCGGGAGGGAGGAATGAGCAGTTCTTC. Translation gives CSLAGGRNEQFF.

This clonotype has a count of ten or more. For the CDR3, the DNA is TGCGCCAGCAGTGAGTCTCGTGGGTCCGATGAGCAGTTCTTC. Translated: CASSESRGSDEQFF. J is TRBJ2-1 and V is TRBV10-2, with unresolved D. V shed 0 bases and J shed 8 bases, with 11 bases lying between them. Germline V lookup: CDR1 WSHSY, CDR2 SAAADI. The CDR3 is 14 amino acids.

This clonotype occurred a few times. The DNA of the CDR3 is TGTGCCAGCAGCGTAGGGGGCACGGGAGGAGAGACCCAGTACTTC. It encodes CASSVGGTGGETQYF. The V and J genes are TRBV9 and TRBJ2-5; 7 bases map to TRBD2. This CDR3 has 15 amino acids. CDR1 is SGDLS and CDR2 is YYNGEE in the germline V gene. Trimming cost V 0 bases and J 4 bases; bases outside gene matches: 6.

This sequence joins TRBV29-1 and TRBJ2-7; 9 nucleotides match TRBD2. Germline CDR1 reads SQVTM; CDR2 reads ANQGSEA. The J segment lost 4 bases and the V segment lost 4 bases, leaving 5 bases of the junction unmatched. The CDR3 length is 13 residues. CDR3 residues: CSVVIAGAYEQYF. In nucleotides, the CDR3 is TGCAGCGTTGTGATAGCGGGAGCTTACGAGCAGTACTTC.

The gene calls are TRBV5-6 and TRBJ2-1, with 11 bases matching TRBD2. Germline CDR1 and CDR2: SGHDT and YYEEEE. This CDR3 comprises 15 residues. Trimming took 4 bases from V and 8 from J; bases not matched to a gene: 8. CDR3 sequence reads: CASSGGTSGLDEQFF. The CDR3 nucleotides read TGTGCCAGCAGCGGCGGGACTAGCGGACTCGATGAGCAGTTCTTC.

V and J are TRBV19 and TRBJ2-1; TRBD2 might be the D (5 bases). V was shortened by 7 bases and J by 12 bases, with 25 bases between the two germline ends. Germline V gene lookup returns CDR1 LNHDA and CDR2 SQIVND (reference sequence). The CDR3 is 15 amino acids. As DNA, the CDR3 is TGTGCCAGTAATCCTTCGGGGTTTTTATGGGATTGGCAGTTCTTC. It codes for CASNPSGFLWDWQFF.

Many counts were recorded for this clonotype. The V and J genes are TRBV6-4 and TRBJ2-3, with D possibly matching TRBD2 (5 bases). The CDR3 has 15 residues. Trimming removed 2 bases from V and 0 bases from J, with 9 bases in between. Germline V gene data show CDR1 as MRHNA and CDR2 as SNTAGT. DNA for the CDR3: TGTGCCAGCAGTGACGGGCTAGCTAGCACAGATACGCAGTATTTT. It codes for CASSDGLASTDTQYF.

In its sample, this clonotype was seen a few times. The chain combines TRBV7-2 with TRBJ2-1; D tentatively fits TRBD1 or TRBD2 (6 bases each). The V gene's germline CDR1 is SGHTA and CDR2 FQGNSA. This CDR3 has 12 amino acids. The V end was cut by 4 bases, the J end by 12 bases, with 13 bases between. CDR3 in amino acids: CASSSGGPGQFF. The CDR3, as DNA: TGTGCCAGCAGCTCCGGGGGCCCTGGGCAGTTCTTC.

This clonotype was counted ten times or more. This rearrangement joins TRBV5-5 to TRBJ2-7; maybe TRBD1 (6 bases). CDR1 is SGHKS, CDR2 YYEKEE, per germline (reference sequence). Trimming left V 4 bases short and J 3 bases short, with 17 bases between. The CDR3 extends over 15 amino acids. The CDR3 nucleotides are TGTGCCAGCAGCGGGACGTCTCACAGGGACTACGAGCAGTACGTC. Translation: CASSGTSHRDYEQYV.

This sequence joins TRBV20-1 and TRBJ2-1; D is possibly TRBD2 (6 bases). V lost 7 bases and J lost 0, with 28 bases in between. This CDR3 has 19 residues. CDR1 is DFQATT, CDR2 SNEGSKA, per germline (reference sequence). Here the CDR3 reads CSGLPGASAMPSSYNEQFF. The CDR3 bases are TGCAGTGGCCTTCCGGGTGCTAGCGCGATGCCAAGCTCCTACAATGAGCAGTTCTTC.

This clonotype was seen at least ten times. This chain uses TRBV25-1 with TRBJ1-1; 10 positions agree with TRBD1. CDR1 and CDR2 (germline): MGHDK, SYGVNS. The CDR3 loop spans 14 amino acids. Trimming removed 3 bases from V and 7 bases from J; junction bases left unmatched: 5. The CDR3 protein is CASSDRGTGDEAFF. DNA for the CDR3: TGTGCCAGCAGTGACCGAGGGACAGGGGATGAAGCTTTCTTT.

The chain combines TRBV28 with TRBJ2-1; 10 positions agree with TRBD1. Trimming took 5 bases from V and 0 from J; bases not matched to a gene: 4. Germline CDR1 reads MDHEN; CDR2 reads SYDVKM. The CDR3 loop spans 16 amino acids. CDR3 in DNA: TGTGCCAGCAGTCTGACAGGGGGCTACTCCTACAATGAGCAGTTCTTC. This sequence encodes CASSLTGGYSYNEQFF.

This clonotype was counted many times. The chain combines TRBV28 with TRBJ2-7, with no clear D. V shed 6 bases and J shed 4 bases, with 13 bases lying between them. The germline gives CDR1 MDHEN, CDR2 SYDVKM. This CDR3 has 13 amino acids. CDR3 protein: CASSTTAEYEQYV. CDR3 in DNA: TGTGCCAGCAGCACGACGGCCGAGTACGAGCAGTACGTC.

This clonotype was seen a few times. The V and J genes are TRBV7-2 and TRBJ2-7, with 14 bases identical to TRBD2. The ends lost 4 bases at V and 5 bases at J; junction bases unmatched: 4. The CDR3 loop spans 15 amino acids. Germline V gene lookup returns CDR1 SGHTA and CDR2 FQGNSA. The CDR3 sequence: CASSSGLAGGHEQYF. The CDR3 DNA is TGTGCCAGCAGCTCCGGACTAGCGGGAGGCCACGAGCAGTACTTC.

This clonotype has just a few counts. This chain uses TRBV7-9 with TRBJ2-1; maybe TRBD2 (7 bases). V was clipped by 1 base and J by 7 bases, with 17 bases between them. Germline values: CDR1 SEHNR, CDR2 FQNEAQ (reference sequence). This CDR3 comprises 16 residues. CDR3 DNA sequence: TGTGCCAGCAGCTTAGGGTTAAGGGGGAGGGGGAATGAGCAGTTCTTC. Translation: CASSLGLRGRGNEQFF.

With respect to this clonotype: This sequence may be a read error, since a much larger clone differs from it by one base. The V call is TRBV2, the J call TRBJ2-1; D uncertain. The CDR3 contains 13 residues. The V and J ends lost 4 bases and 4 bases respectively, with 8 bases between them. CDR1 and CDR2 from the germline V gene are SNHLY and FYNNEI. The CDR3 sequence is CASSGQEYNEQFF. Written as DNA, the CDR3 is TGTGCCAGCAGTGGGCAGGAATACAATGAGCAGTTCTTC.

V is TRBV7-9 and J is TRBJ2-1; D uncertain. The V gene lost 1 base and the J gene lost 6 bases, with 4 bases spanning the gap. This CDR3 comprises 12 residues. CDR1 is SEHNR, CDR2 FQNEAQ, per germline (reference sequence). The CDR3 loop is CASSLVPNEQFF. CDR3 nucleotides: TGTGCCAGCAGCTTAGTCCCCAATGAGCAGTTCTTC.

This clonotype appeared a few times. CDR3 nucleotide sequence: TGTGCCATCAGTGAGTCCGCCGGATCTGGGGCCAACGTCCTGACTTTC. This gives the protein CAISESAGSGANVLTF. The genes are TRBV10-3 and TRBJ2-6; D remains ambiguous. There are 16 residues in the CDR3. V was clipped by 0 bases and J by 1 base, with 7 bases between them. CDR1 and CDR2 (germline): ENHRY, SYGVKD.

This clonotype occurred a few times. The chain has TRBV11-3 and TRBJ2-2, with TRBD1 identical over 7 bases. Germline-derived CDR1 and CDR2 are SGHNT and YENEEA. This CDR3 is 14 amino acids long. J was trimmed by 2 bases and V by 6 bases; bases with no gene match: 3. CDR3 nucleotides: TGTGCCAGCAGGGGACAGACAAACACCGGGGAGCTGTTTTTT. It encodes CASRGQTNTGELFF.

This clonotype was observed a handful of times. V is TRBV9 and J is TRBJ2-1; D may correspond to TRBD1 or TRBD2 (6 bases each). Germline V gene data show CDR1 as SGDLS and CDR2 as YYNGEE. The germline V and J ends were trimmed by 4 bases and 5 bases, with 16 bases remaining between them. The CDR3 is 15 amino acids. CDR3 nucleotide sequence: TGTGCCAGCAGCCTCTTCGGGGGCAGGGACAATGAGCAGTTCTTC. Translating gives CASSLFGGRDNEQFF.

The chain uses TRBV5-6 and TRBJ1-2; weak D call: TRBD1 (5 bases). V lost 4 bases to trimming and J lost 2 bases, with 24 bases between them. The CDR3 contains 18 residues. The germline V gene has CDR1 SGHDT and CDR2 YYEEEE. This CDR3 is CASSPGFTAIAVNYGYTF. DNA for the CDR3: TGTGCCAGCAGCCCAGGGTTTACGGCCATCGCGGTCAACTATGGCTACACCTTC.

This rearrangement joins TRBV4-1 to TRBJ2-3; TRBD2 matches at 9 bases. CDR3 length: 16 amino acids. With 3 bases clipped from V and 1 base from J, the junction kept 5 bases outside the gene matches. Germline loops: CDR1 MGHRA, CDR2 YSYEKL. In DNA form, the CDR3 reads TGCGCCAGCAGCCATATTGCGGGGGGGGGCACAGATACGCAGTATTTT. Its translation: CASSHIAGGGTDTQYF.

The chain links TRBV23-1 to TRBJ2-7, with D uncertain. TRBV23-1 is classed as an ORF, of uncertain function. Trimming removed 3 bases from V and 3 bases from J, with 12 bases in between. The CDR3 is 14 residues long. The CDR3: CASSHTRALYEQYV. CDR3 nucleotide sequence: TGCGCCAGCAGTCACACCCGGGCCCTCTACGAGCAGTACGTC.

This clonotype occurred a few times. V is TRBV20-1 and J is TRBJ2-5; no definite D call. V was trimmed by 3 bases and J by 6 bases, leaving 17 bases between them. The CDR3 sequence is 14 residues long. Germline loops: CDR1 DFQATT, CDR2 SNEGSKA (reference sequence). Here the CDR3 reads CSARSQSRVKTQYF. The CDR3 region has the DNA TGCAGTGCTAGGTCCCAATCAAGGGTAAAGACCCAGTACTTC.

The chain links TRBV12-3 or TRBV12-4 to TRBJ2-1, with 9 bases lining up with TRBD2. V was clipped by 3 bases and J by 8 bases; unmatched bases: 2. The CDR3 has 13 amino acids. The CDR3 spells CASSLTSGYEQFF. Written as DNA, the CDR3 is TGTGCCAGCAGTTTGACTAGCGGTTATGAGCAGTTCTTC.

This clonotype was counted at least ten times. The V call is TRBV7-9, the J call TRBJ2-7, with 9 bases that match TRBD2. The J segment lost 4 bases and the V segment lost 2 bases, leaving 6 bases of the junction unmatched. This CDR3 is 15 amino acids long. Germline values: CDR1 SEHNR, CDR2 FQNEAQ (reference sequence). CDR3 sequence: CASSLQGSGRYEQYF. In DNA, the CDR3 is TGTGCCAGCAGCTTACAGGGTAGCGGGAGATACGAGCAGTACTTC.